This T cell receptor (beta chain) was obtained from a study of blood T cell repertoires in COVID-19. Across the study: Sources were T cells, B-cell-depleted T cells, or PBMCs; the material itself was cDNA or gDNA.

TCRdb's copy holds only in-frame clones and misses some; the assay was immunoSEQ multiplex PCR. The sample has 150,000 to 200,000 clones; 92% are singletons. In Seattle, patients joined the study during active infection and were tracked longitudinally. Trimming took 2 bases from V and 3 from J, leaving 14 bases between them. This CDR3 region has 16 residues. CDR1 is MNHEY, CDR2 SMNVEV, per germline (reference sequence). Sequenced input: peripheral blood. The chain links TRBV27 to TRBJ1-5; a weak D match, TRBD1 (5 bases). The sequence came from a man aged 30-40 years with COVID-19, enrolled during active disease. The CDR3, as DNA: TGTGCCAGCAGTTTAAACGGCCGCAGGGACAATCAGCCCCAGCATTTT. It encodes CASSLNGRRDNQPQHF.